This T cell receptor (beta chain) was sequenced for a study of OX40 agonist ivuxolimab in advanced cancers. Sequenced by immunoSEQ multiplex PCR; TCRdb stores in-frame clones only, minus some. The sample includes more than 80,000 clones, around 94% of them seen just once. This TCR derives from an adult with an advanced solid tumor such as melanoma, head and neck, liver or kidney cancer. The source material was CD4+ or CD8+ T cells sorted from blood, sampled in a trial of the OX40 agonist ivuxolimab.

CDR3 bases: TGTGCCAGCACTCAGTTCCAAGACTCCTACGAGCAGTACGTC. Protein product: CASTQFQDSYEQYV. The chain links TRBV7-9 to TRBJ2-7; D is unclear. The CDR3 totals 14 residues. V dropped 7 bases and J dropped 0 bases, with 13 bases sitting between them. The germline V gene has CDR1 SEHNR and CDR2 FQNEAQ (reference sequence).